The rows below give T cell receptor beta chains drawn from one sample of a study of cytomegalovirus exposure and HLA in healthy donors. The method was immunoSEQ multiplex PCR; TCRdb's version includes in-frame clones alone and lacks a portion of them. The data contain about 100,000 clones, 70% to 80% of them seen just once; the ten biggest clones take up 15% to 20%. The sample was PBMCs. The source is a woman aged 60-75 years in good health and CMV-seropositive. The CDR3 runs from the conserved cysteine through the conserved F or W. A D gene is named only where the DNA matches it firmly. A clone size is listed for some rows: how often the clone was seen (once, few, many), or a class if it is expanded.

size,V,J,D,CDR3,DNA
.,TRBV28,TRBJ2-7,TRBD1,CASSLGGTGFYEQYF,TGTGCCAGCAGTTTAGGGGGGACAGGCTTCTACGAGCAGTACTTC
.,TRBV5-1,TRBJ1-3,.,CASSLGPGILGNTIYF,TGCGCCAGCAGCTTGGGCCCGGGGATCCTCGGAAACACCATATATTTT
.,TRBV6-5,TRBJ1-1,TRBD1,CASSGLRQGATEAFF,TGTGCCAGCAGTGGACTCCGGCAGGGGGCCACTGAAGCTTTCTTT
few,TRBV28,TRBJ2-7,.,CASRPGLQFYEQYF,TGTGCCAGCAGGCCGGGACTCCAATTCTACGAGCAGTACTTC
few,TRBV2,TRBJ1-1,.,CASSELEDTEAFF,TGTGCCAGCAGTGAGCTGGAGGATACTGAAGCTTTCTTT
.,TRBV4-1,TRBJ1-1,TRBD1,CASKDRRGDTEAFF,TGCGCCAGCAAGGATCGCAGGGGGGACACTGAAGCTTTCTTT
.,TRBV15,TRBJ2-7,TRBD2,CATSRARSGAYEQYF,TGTGCCACCAGCAGAGCCAGGAGCGGGGCCTACGAGCAGTACTTC
.,TRBV5-1,TRBJ2-5,TRBD1,CASSSGGRETQYF,TGCGCCAGCAGCTCAGGGGGCCGGGAGACCCAGTACTTC
.,TRBV2,TRBJ2-7,TRBD2,CASTPSGRAYEQYF,TGTGCCAGCACTCCTAGCGGGAGGGCCTACGAGCAGTACTTC
.,TRBV6-4,TRBJ2-1,TRBD2,CASSLGREFDNEQFF,TGTGCCAGCAGCCTAGGGCGGGAGTTTGATAATGAGCAGTTCTTC
.,TRBV7-9,TRBJ1-5,.,CASSFGGSPQPQHF,TGTGCCAGCAGCTTTGGGGGGTCGCCTCAGCCCCAGCATTTT
.,TRBV2,TRBJ1-4,.,CASSEQGLTNEKLFF,TGTGCCAGCAGTGAGCAGGGCTTGACTAATGAAAAACTGTTTTTT
.,TRBV4-2,TRBJ2-1,TRBD2,CASSPLAGGNEQFF,TGTGCCAGCAGCCCCCTAGCGGGAGGGAATGAGCAGTTCTTC
.,TRBV5-8,TRBJ1-4,TRBD1,CASSSLRAGGYEKLFF,TGTGCCAGCAGCTCCCTGCGGGCAGGGGGGTATGAAAAACTGTTTTTT
once,TRBV2,TRBJ2-1,TRBD2,CASRALAGALF,TGTGCCAGCAGGGCACTAGCGGGTGCTCTCTTC
.,TRBV6-1,TRBJ2-7,.,CASSEVTIGASYEQYF,TGTGCCAGCAGTGAAGTTACGATTGGGGCCAGCTACGAGCAGTACTTC
.,TRBV7-3,TRBJ2-2,TRBD2,CASSLNSGSGTGELFF,TGTGCCAGCAGCTTAAATAGCGGGAGCGGCACCGGGGAGCTGTTTTTT
few,TRBV19,TRBJ1-5,TRBD1,CASSILDRGNQPQHF,TGTGCCAGTAGTATCCTGGACAGGGGCAATCAGCCCCAGCATTTT
.,TRBV9,TRBJ1-4,.,CASSVGTLSFGYEKLFF,TGTGCCAGCAGCGTAGGGACTCTGAGCTTTGGGTATGAAAAACTGTTTTTT
.,TRBV21-1,TRBJ2-5,.,CASSDRDRLREETQYF,TGTGCCAGCAGCGACCGGGACAGGCTACGCGAAGAGACCCAGTACTTC
once,TRBV6-5,TRBJ1-2,TRBD1,CASRPGGNYGYTF,TGTGCCAGCAGGCCAGGGGGTAACTATGGCTACACCTTC
once,TRBV18,TRBJ2-7,.,CASSPGSSYEQYF,TGTGCCAGCTCACCCGGGAGCTCCTACGAGCAGTACTTC
.,TRBV30,TRBJ1-5,TRBD1,CAWSGTGYQPQHF,TGTGCCTGGAGTGGGACAGGGTATCAGCCCCAGCATTTT
.,TRBV19,TRBJ1-3,.,CAVRIDGGGSFSGNTIYF,TGTGCCGTCCGGATCGACGGCGGAGGAAGTTTCTCTGGAAACACCATATATTTT
.,TRBV6-5,TRBJ2-6,.,CASSYGASGANVLTF,TGTGCCAGCAGTTATGGGGCATCTGGGGCCAACGTCCTGACTTTC
.,TRBV29-1,TRBJ1-3,.,CSVRGNPSYSGNTIYF,TGCAGCGTCCGAGGTAACCCCTCATACTCTGGAAACACCATATATTTT
.,TRBV6-1,TRBJ2-3,TRBD1,CASSEQGASTDTQYF,TGTGCCAGCAGTGAGCAGGGGGCTAGCACAGATACGCAGTATTTT
.,TRBV11-2,TRBJ1-2,.,CASSLAQLVGGYTF,TGTGCCAGCAGCTTAGCACAGCTCGTTGGTGGCTACACCTTC
few,TRBV5-1,TRBJ2-5,.,CASSLAGETQYF,TGCGCCAGCAGCTTGGCAGGGGAGACCCAGTACTTC
.,TRBV25-1,TRBJ2-6,TRBD1,CASSEWGTGSGANVLTF,TGTGCCAGCAGTGAATGGGGGACAGGGAGCGGGGCCAACGTCCTGACTTTC
.,TRBV5-4,TRBJ2-5,TRBD1,CASSRSWTGQETQYF,TGTGCCAGCAGCCGATCTTGGACAGGCCAAGAGACCCAGTACTTC
.,TRBV29-1,TRBJ2-1,.,CSVMSQQGRGNEQFF,TGCAGCGTTATGTCCCAGCAGGGAAGAGGAAATGAGCAGTTCTTC
.,TRBV6-5,TRBJ1-5,TRBD1,CASSTGAEKPQHF,TGTGCCAGCAGCACAGGGGCCGAAAAGCCCCAGCATTTT
.,TRBV6-1,TRBJ1-2,.,CASSGTVYGYTF,TGTGCCAGCAGTGGGACAGTTTATGGCTACACCTTC
few,TRBV11-2,TRBJ1-3,.,CASSLGAGSNTIYF,TGTGCCAGCAGCTTAGGGGCCGGGAGCAACACCATATATTTT
few,TRBV6-5,TRBJ2-5,.,CASSWGGTSETQYF,TGTGCCAGCAGTTGGGGGGGGACATCGGAGACCCAGTACTTC
.,TRBV2,TRBJ1-5,TRBD1,CASSGQGWGNQPQHF,TGTGCCAGCAGTGGACAGGGTTGGGGCAATCAGCCCCAGCATTTT
.,TRBV15,TRBJ2-7,.,CATSRGHEQYF,TGTGCCACCAGCAGGGGCCACGAGCAGTACTTC
.,TRBV29-1,TRBJ2-5,.,CSVGHFQETQYF,TGCAGCGTTGGTCACTTCCAAGAGACCCAGTACTTC
.,TRBV4-1,TRBJ2-1,.,CASSPRDTSTQFF,TGCGCCAGCAGTCCTCGGGACACCAGTACACAGTTCTTC
.,TRBV29-1,TRBJ1-3,TRBD1,CSVSPTGQTGNTIYF,TGCAGCGTTTCACCGACAGGGCAGACTGGAAACACCATATATTTT
.,TRBV29-1,TRBJ2-2,TRBD1,CSCTGRGRTGELFF,TGCAGCTGCACCGGCAGGGGGCGTACCGGGGAGCTGTTTTTT
.,TRBV5-4,TRBJ2-7,TRBD2,CASSPGLAGHYEQYF,TGTGCCAGCAGCCCGGGACTAGCGGGCCACTACGAGCAGTACTTC
.,TRBV6-1,TRBJ1-3,.,CASSKDPRYAIYF,TGTGCCAGCAGTAAAGACCCTCGGTACGCCATATATTTT
.,TRBV30,TRBJ1-3,.,CAWSVGRGHPGNTIYF,TGTGCCTGGAGTGTAGGACGGGGTCATCCTGGAAACACCATATATTTT
.,TRBV6-5,TRBJ1-1,.,CASSYSGGNTEAFF,TGTGCCAGCAGTTACTCCGGGGGAAACACTGAAGCTTTCTTT
few,TRBV14,TRBJ1-1,.,CASTQGGSLNTEAFF,TGTGCCAGCACCCAAGGAGGGAGTCTTAACACTGAAGCTTTCTTT
.,TRBV28,TRBJ1-4,.,CASMGGGRSGELFF,TGTGCCAGCATGGGCGGAGGACGGTCGGGGGAACTGTTTTTT
few,TRBV6-5,TRBJ1-4,.,CASRPQGVYEKLFF,TGTGCCAGCAGGCCTCAGGGCGTTTATGAAAAACTGTTTTTT
few,TRBV7-2,TRBJ2-3,.,CASSLEGGVPDTQYF,TGTGCCAGCAGCTTAGAAGGGGGAGTCCCCGATACGCAGTATTTT
once,TRBV28,TRBJ2-7,TRBD2,CATLRPGGEQYF,TGTGCCACCCTTCGGCCGGGAGGAGAGCAGTACTTC
.,TRBV5-4,TRBJ1-2,.,CASSQEIANYGYTF,TGTGCCAGTAGCCAAGAAATAGCTAACTATGGCTACACCTTC
.,TRBV29-1,TRBJ1-2,.,CSAQDRLLGYGYTF,TGCAGCGCTCAAGACAGGCTCCTGGGCTATGGCTACACCTTC
.,TRBV7-9,TRBJ2-1,TRBD2,CSSSLPPGLAFF,TGTTCCAGCAGCTTACCTCCGGGACTAGCGTTCTTC
.,TRBV15,TRBJ2-1,.,CATSRDRGKWNEQFF,TGTGCCACCAGCAGAGATCGCGGGAAGTGGAATGAGCAGTTCTTC
.,TRBV6-1,TRBJ2-7,TRBD1,CASRQGLLYEQYF,TGTGCCAGCAGACAGGGGCTTCTCTACGAGCAGTACTTC
.,TRBV2,TRBJ2-7,.,CASSKGTGSTYEQYF,TGTGCCAGCAGCAAAGGCACAGGGTCTACCTACGAGCAGTACTTC
.,TRBV4-1,TRBJ2-1,TRBD2,CASSREGTSGSSGQFF,TGCGCCAGCAGCCGAGAAGGGACTAGCGGGAGTAGTGGGCAGTTCTTC
once,TRBV9,TRBJ2-6,.,CASSDRAGANVLTF,TGTGCCAGCAGCGACAGGGCCGGGGCCAACGTCCTGACTTTC